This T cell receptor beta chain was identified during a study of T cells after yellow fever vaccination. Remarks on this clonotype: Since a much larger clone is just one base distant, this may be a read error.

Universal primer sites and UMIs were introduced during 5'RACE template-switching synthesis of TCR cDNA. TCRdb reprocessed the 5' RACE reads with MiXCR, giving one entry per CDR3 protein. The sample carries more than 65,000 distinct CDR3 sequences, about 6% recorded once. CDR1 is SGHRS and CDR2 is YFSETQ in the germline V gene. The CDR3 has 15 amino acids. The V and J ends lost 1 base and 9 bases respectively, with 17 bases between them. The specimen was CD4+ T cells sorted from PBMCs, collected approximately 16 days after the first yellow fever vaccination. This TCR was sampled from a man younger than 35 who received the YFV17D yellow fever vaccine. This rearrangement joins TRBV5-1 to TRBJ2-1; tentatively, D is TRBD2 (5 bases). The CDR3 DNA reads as TGCGCCAGCAGCTTGATATTGAGTGTCGAGGGTGAGCAGTTCTTC. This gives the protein CASSLILSVEGEQFF. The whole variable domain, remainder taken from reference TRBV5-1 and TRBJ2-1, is KAGVTQTPRYLIKTRGQQVTLSCSPISGHRSVSWYQQTPGQGLQFLFEYFSETQRNKGNFPGRFSGRQFSNSRSEMNVSTLELGDSALYLCASSLILSVEGEQFFGPGTRLTVL.